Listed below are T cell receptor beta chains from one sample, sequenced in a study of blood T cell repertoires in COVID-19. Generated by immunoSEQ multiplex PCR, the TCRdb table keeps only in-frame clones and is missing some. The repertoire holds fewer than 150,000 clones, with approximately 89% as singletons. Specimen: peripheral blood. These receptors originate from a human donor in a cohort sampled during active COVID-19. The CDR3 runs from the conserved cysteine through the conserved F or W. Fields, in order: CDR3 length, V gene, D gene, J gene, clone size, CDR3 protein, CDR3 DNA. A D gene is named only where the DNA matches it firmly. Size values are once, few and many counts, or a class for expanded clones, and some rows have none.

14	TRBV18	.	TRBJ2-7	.	CASSPGGTSYEQYF	TGTGCCAGCTCACCGGGCGGGACCTCCTACGAGCAGTACTTC
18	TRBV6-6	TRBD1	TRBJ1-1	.	CASSPRLGTELMNTEAFF	TGTGCCAGCAGTCCTCGCCTTGGGACAGAACTCATGAACACTGAAGCTTTCTTT
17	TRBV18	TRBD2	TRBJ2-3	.	CASSRLSGGGFTDTQYF	TGTGCCAGCTCACGACTTAGCGGGGGGGGCTTCACAGATACGCAGTATTTT
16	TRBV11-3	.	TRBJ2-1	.	CASSLGSGAFYNEQFF	TGTGCCAGCAGCTTGGGGAGCGGAGCTTTCTACAATGAGCAGTTCTTC
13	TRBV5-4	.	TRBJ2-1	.	CASSLAGNNEQFF	TGTGCCAGCAGCTTGGCCGGTAACAATGAGCAGTTCTTC
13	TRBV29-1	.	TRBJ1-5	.	CSVSLSSDQPQHF	TGCAGCGTCTCACTCTCGTCCGATCAGCCCCAGCATTTT
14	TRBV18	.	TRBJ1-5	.	CASSRDRRNQPQHF	TGTGCCAGCTCCCGCGACAGACGAAATCAGCCCCAGCATTTT
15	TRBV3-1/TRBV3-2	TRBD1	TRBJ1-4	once	CASSLAGQLDEKLFF	TGTGCCAGCAGCCTAGCGGGACAGTTGGATGAAAAACTGTTTTTT
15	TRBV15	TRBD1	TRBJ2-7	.	CATSSRTSGQGAQYF	TGTGCCACCAGCAGCAGGACCTCGGGACAGGGAGCGCAGTACTTC
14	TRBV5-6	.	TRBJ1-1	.	CASSPWRNFPEAFF	TGTGCCAGCAGCCCTTGGCGGAATTTCCCTGAAGCTTTCTTT
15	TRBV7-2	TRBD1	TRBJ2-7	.	CASSLGPIDRGQQYF	TGTGCCAGCAGCTTAGGGCCTATTGACAGGGGGCAGCAGTACTTC
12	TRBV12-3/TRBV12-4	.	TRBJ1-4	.	CASRYRVEKLFF	TGTGCCAGCAGGTACAGGGTTGAAAAACTGTTTTTT
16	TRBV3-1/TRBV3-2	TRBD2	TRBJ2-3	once	CASSNRGLADTDTQYF	TGTGCCAGCAGCAATAGGGGCCTAGCGGACACAGATACGCAGTATTTT
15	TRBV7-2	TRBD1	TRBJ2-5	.	CASRKTGTGGETQYF	TGTGCCAGCCGAAAAACCGGGACAGGGGGAGAGACCCAGTACTTC
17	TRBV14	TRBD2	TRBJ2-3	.	CASSQDLSGGAGDTQYF	TGTGCCAGCAGCCAAGATCTAAGCGGGGGGGCCGGAGATACGCAGTATTTT
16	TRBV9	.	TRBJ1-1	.	CASSDGLSTPHTEAFF	TGTGCCAGCAGCGATGGACTTTCAACCCCCCACACTGAAGCTTTCTTT
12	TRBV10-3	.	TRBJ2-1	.	CAISEGGNEQFF	TGTGCCATCAGTGAAGGGGGAAATGAGCAGTTCTTC
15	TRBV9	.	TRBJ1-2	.	CASSAYISPNYGYTF	TGTGCCAGCAGCGCATACATATCTCCTAACTATGGCTACACCTTC
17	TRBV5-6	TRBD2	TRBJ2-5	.	CASSLVTTTSSQETQYF	TGTGCCAGCAGCTTGGTCACTACGACTAGCAGCCAAGAGACCCAGTACTTC
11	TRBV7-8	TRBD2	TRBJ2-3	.	CAPGGTDTQYF	TGCGCCCCGGGGGGTACAGATACGCAGTATTTT
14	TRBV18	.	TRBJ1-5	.	CASSTSGSNQPQHF	TGTGCCAGCTCAACCTCGGGGTCTAATCAGCCCCAGCATTTT
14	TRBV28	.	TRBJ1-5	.	CATSKGGAGQPQHF	TGTGCCACCAGCAAGGGGGGGGCAGGCCAGCCCCAGCATTTT
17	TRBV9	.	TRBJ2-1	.	CASSVNQGLPPGDEQFF	TGTGCCAGCAGCGTGAACCAAGGACTACCTCCGGGGGATGAGCAGTTCTTC
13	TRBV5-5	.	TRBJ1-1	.	CASSLGGKAEAFF	TGTGCCAGCAGCCTCGGAGGGAAGGCTGAAGCTTTCTTT
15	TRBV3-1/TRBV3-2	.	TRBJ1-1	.	CASSQEPGSRGGAFF	TGTGCCAGCAGCCAAGAACCGGGATCCCGCGGGGGAGCTTTCTTT
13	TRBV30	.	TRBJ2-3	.	CAWRRGRGDTQYF	TGTGCCTGGAGGAGAGGTAGGGGAGATACGCAGTATTTT
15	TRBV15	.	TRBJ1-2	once	CATSRDRGQNYGYTF	TGTGCCACCAGCAGAGATCGAGGACAGAACTATGGCTACACCTTC
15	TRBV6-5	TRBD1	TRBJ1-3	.	CASTPQGAGADTIYF	TGTGCCAGCACCCCTCAGGGGGCAGGAGCAGACACCATATATTTT
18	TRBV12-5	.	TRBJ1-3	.	CASGLVGRGRSSGNTIYF	TGTGCTAGTGGTTTGGTCGGGAGGGGACGGAGCTCTGGAAACACCATATATTTT
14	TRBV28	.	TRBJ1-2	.	CASLNPSAGNRNTF	TGTGCCAGCCTCAACCCCTCTGCGGGGAATAGGAACACCTTC
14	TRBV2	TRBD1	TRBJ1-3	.	CASSGGDAGNTIYF	TGTGCCAGTTCAGGGGGCGACGCTGGAAACACCATATATTTT
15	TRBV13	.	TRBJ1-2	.	CASSLLIRTVYGYTF	TGTGCCAGCAGCCTCCTAATAAGGACAGTGTATGGCTACACCTTC
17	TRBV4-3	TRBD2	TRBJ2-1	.	CASSQDRTSGSYNEQFF	TGCGCCAGCAGCCAAGATCGAACTAGCGGCTCCTACAATGAGCAGTTCTTC
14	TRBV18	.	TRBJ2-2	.	CASSPLRGPGELFF	TGTGCCAGCTCACCACTGCGGGGCCCCGGGGAGCTGTTTTTT
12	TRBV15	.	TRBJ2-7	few	CATSRPGYEQYF	TGTGCCACCAGCAGGCCCGGCTACGAGCAGTACTTC
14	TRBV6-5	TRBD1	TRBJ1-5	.	CASRMGQGNQPQHF	TGTGCCAGCAGGATGGGACAGGGGAATCAGCCCCAGCATTTT
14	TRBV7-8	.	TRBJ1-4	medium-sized	CASSLQGPNEKLFF	TGTGCCAGCAGCCTCCAGGGGCCTAATGAAAAACTGTTTTTT
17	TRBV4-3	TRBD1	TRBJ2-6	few	CASSQMTGGAGANVLTF	TGCGCCAGCAGCCAAATGACAGGGGGCGCTGGGGCCAACGTCCTGACTTTC
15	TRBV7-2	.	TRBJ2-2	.	CASSLTTRATGELFF	TGTGCCAGCAGCCTCACTACTAGGGCCACCGGGGAGCTGTTTTTT
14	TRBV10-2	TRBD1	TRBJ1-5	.	CASRGQGVIQPQHF	TGCGCCAGCAGGGGACAGGGGGTTATACAGCCCCAGCATTTT
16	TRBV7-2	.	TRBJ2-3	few	CASSLNQNGRTDTQYF	TGTGCCAGCAGCTTAAATCAGAATGGTCGCACAGATACGCAGTATTTT